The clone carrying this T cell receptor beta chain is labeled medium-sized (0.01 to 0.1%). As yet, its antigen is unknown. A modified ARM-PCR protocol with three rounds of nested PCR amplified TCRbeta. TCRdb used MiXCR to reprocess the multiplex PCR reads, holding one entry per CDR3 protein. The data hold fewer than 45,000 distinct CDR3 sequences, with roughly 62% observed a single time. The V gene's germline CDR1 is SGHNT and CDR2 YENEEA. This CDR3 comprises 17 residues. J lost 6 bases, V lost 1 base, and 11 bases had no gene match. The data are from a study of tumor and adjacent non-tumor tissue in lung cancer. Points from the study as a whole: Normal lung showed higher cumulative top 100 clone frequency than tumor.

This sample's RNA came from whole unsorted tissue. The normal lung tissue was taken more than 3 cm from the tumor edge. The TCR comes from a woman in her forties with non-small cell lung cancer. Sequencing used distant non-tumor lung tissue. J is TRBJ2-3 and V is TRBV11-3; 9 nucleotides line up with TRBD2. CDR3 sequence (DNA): TGTGCCAGCAGCTTAGGAGAGACTAGCGGATCATGGGATACGCAGTATTTT. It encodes CASSLGETSGSWDTQYF.